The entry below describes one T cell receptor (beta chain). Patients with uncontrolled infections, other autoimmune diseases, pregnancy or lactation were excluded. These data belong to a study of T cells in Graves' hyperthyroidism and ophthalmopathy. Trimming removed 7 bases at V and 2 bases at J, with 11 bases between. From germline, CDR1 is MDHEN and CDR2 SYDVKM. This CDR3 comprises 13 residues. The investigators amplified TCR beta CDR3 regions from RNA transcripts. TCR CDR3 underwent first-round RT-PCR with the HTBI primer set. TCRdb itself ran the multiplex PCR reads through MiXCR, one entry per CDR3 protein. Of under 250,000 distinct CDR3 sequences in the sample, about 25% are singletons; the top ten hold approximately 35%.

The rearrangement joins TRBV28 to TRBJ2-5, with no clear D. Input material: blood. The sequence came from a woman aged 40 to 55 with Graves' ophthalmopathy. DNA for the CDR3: TGTGCCAGCAAACGTACGGTACAAGAGACCCAGTACTTC. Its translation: CASKRTVQETQYF. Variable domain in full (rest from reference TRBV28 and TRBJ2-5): DVKVTQSSRYLVKRTGEKVFLECVQDMDHENMFWYRQDPGLGLRLIYFSYDVKMKEKGDIPEGYSVSREKKERFSLILESASTNQTSMYLCASKRTVQETQYFGPGTRLLVL.